The source of this TCR beta chain is a study of blood T cell repertoires in COVID-19. The CDR3 is 13 amino acids. Germline lookup yields CDR1 MNHEY and CDR2 SVGEGT. The V gene lost 2 bases and the J gene lost 11 bases, with 15 bases spanning the gap. As processed by the authors: Researchers report that nucleated cell counts were estimated from reference gene primer amplification. Here immunoSEQ multiplex PCR was the method, and the copy in TCRdb shows in-frame clones only, minus some. Clone size and V and J calls were adopted from that table, with D and trimming inferred from the DNA. This sample has 190,000 or so clones; roughly 79% occur once, and the top ten carry 6.9%.

The sequencing sample was made of peripheral blood. This chain links TRBV6-2 or TRBV6-3 with TRBJ1-1, with D perhaps matching TRBD1 (6 bases). The sequence came from a human donor with acute or convalescent COVID-19. The donor label of this sample is uncertain. In DNA, the CDR3 is TGTGCCAGCAGTTACCGGGGGGCCGTGACCGCTTTCTTT. It specifies CASSYRGAVTAFF.